The clone carrying this TCR beta chain has a count of ten or more. Its antigen is currently unknown. These data are taken from a study of identical twins. Study-level results: Memory repertoires showed no such pattern, whereas abundant cord blood beta clonotypes carried fewer insertions. Modelling underestimated the level of out-of-frame TCR alpha sharing observed in monozygotic twins.

Template switching introduced a universal primer site, and the cDNA bore unique molecular identifiers. MiXCR was run by TCRdb on the 5' RACE reads, yielding one entry per CDR3 protein. The table has hundreds of thousands of distinct CDR3 sequences, 8% to 9% seen once. Germline V lookup: CDR1 MNHEY, CDR2 SVGEGT. CDR3 size: 13 residues. V gave up 6 bases and J gave up 4 bases, with 13 bases separating them. Donors uniformly comprised healthy Caucasians. These data were likewise used in another study, on yellow fever vaccine responses in identical twins.

This chain joins TRBV6-2 or TRBV6-3 and TRBJ2-7; D perhaps matches TRBD1 (6 bases). Sequences were obtained from PBMCs. This clonotype originated in a woman between 18 and 29 years old in good health. The CDR3 loop is CASSYGRGYEQYF. CDR3 DNA: TGTGCCAGCAGCTACGGCAGGGGATACGAGCAGTACTTC.